These T cell receptor beta chains were read from a single sample in a study of blood T cells in healthy people across ages. TCRdb itself ran the 5' RACE reads through MiXCR, one entry per CDR3 protein. The repertoire holds hundreds of thousands of distinct CDR3 sequences, 25% to 30% seen once, with 15% to 18% in the top ten. The sample consisted of blood. These receptor sequences come from an elderly woman in good health. CDR3s include the opening cysteine and the closing phenylalanine or tryptophan. The D gene is left open where the match is weak. Rows give clone size only sometimes, using once, few, many, or a class for an expanded clone.

J	D	size	V	DNA	CDR3
TRBJ2-4	-	-	TRBV5-1	TGCGCCAGCCAAGAAGAGGGAATCTCCTACAATGAGCAGTACTTC	CASQEEGISYNEQYF
TRBJ2-3	TRBD2	few	TRBV20-1	TGCAGTGCCCTAGCGGGGGGCCTAACAGATACGCAGTATTTT	CSALAGGLTDTQYF
TRBJ1-4	TRBD1	many	TRBV20-1	TGCAGTGCTCATTCCCCGGGACAGGGGGCCTTTGAAAAACTGTTTTTT	CSAHSPGQGAFEKLFF
TRBJ1-1	-	-	TRBV6-5	TGTGCCAGCAGTTACTCGATCGGCAGGAACACTGAAGCTTTCTTT	CASSYSIGRNTEAFF
TRBJ2-7	-	-	TRBV5-1	TGCGCCAGCAACTGGGCAAGCTACAATGAGCAGTACTTC	CASNWASYNEQYF
TRBJ2-2	-	few	TRBV3-1	TGTGCCAGCAGCCCTCTTTGGGGCACCGGGGAGCTGTTTTTT	CASSPLWGTGELFF
TRBJ2-7	TRBD1	-	TRBV6-5	TGTGCCAGCAGTTACACTTCGACAGGGGGCACGTGTAACGAGCAGTACTTC	CASSYTSTGGTCNEQYF
TRBJ2-3	TRBD2	many	TRBV6-5	TGTGCCAGCAGTTCCGGACTAGCGGGGATGGATACGCAGTATTTT	CASSSGLAGMDTQYF
TRBJ2-7	-	once	TRBV20-1	TGCAGTGGAAGTGCTCAGACCTACGAGCAGTACTTC	CSGSAQTYEQYF
TRBJ2-3	TRBD2	-	TRBV10-3	TGTGCCACCTGGGACTACACAGATACGCAGTATTTT	CATWDYTDTQYF
TRBJ1-5	-	few	TRBV18	TGTGCCAGCTCACCGGTGGAGATCGGAAGGCAAAATCAGCCCCAGCATTTT	CASSPVEIGRQNQPQHF
TRBJ2-1	TRBD2	few	TRBV20-1	TGCAGTGCTCTTTCTAGCGGGAGGTCTTACAATGAGCAGTTCTTC	CSALSSGRSYNEQFF
TRBJ1-2	-	few	TRBV15	TGTGCCACCAGCAGACCGGGGAGCTATGGCCACACCTTC	CATSRPGSYGHTF
TRBJ1-4	-	-	TRBV6-5	TGTGCCAGCAGTTACTCGTGGCGAGGAGGTGAAAAACTGTTTTTT	CASSYSWRGGEKLFF
TRBJ2-7	-	many	TRBV30	TGTGCCTGGAGTGTAGATATCTACGAGCAGTACTTC	CAWSVDIYEQYF
TRBJ1-2	-	many	TRBV25-1	TGTGCCAGCAGTGACCCAGGGGACTATGGCTACACCTTC	CASSDPGDYGYTF
TRBJ1-6	-	-	TRBV19	TGTGCCAGTAGTTCCCTGGTCGGGGCACAACGATCACCCCTCCACTTT	CASSSLVGAQRSPLHF
TRBJ2-7	-	many	TRBV28	TGTGCCAGCCGGATTCGCGTCCAGGAGCCCTACGAGCAGTACTTC	CASRIRVQEPYEQYF
TRBJ2-5	TRBD2	many	TRBV20-1	TGCAGTGCTAGAATGCTAGCGGGGGGGTACCAAGAGACCCAGTACTTC	CSARMLAGGYQETQYF
TRBJ2-1	-	many	TRBV9	TGTGCCAGCAGCCCTCTGGGGGGCCGAAACAATGAGCAGTTCTTC	CASSPLGGRNNEQFF
TRBJ2-5	-	many	TRBV4-3	TGCGCCAGCAGCCAAGATTTACGACAAGAGACCCAGTACTTC	CASSQDLRQETQYF
TRBJ1-6	TRBD1	few	TRBV30	TGTGCCGGGACCGGGACAGGGATAACACCCCTCCACTTT	CAGTGTGITPLHF
TRBJ2-3	-	-	TRBV28	TGTGCCAGCAGTTCCCCCCCGGGGCGGAGCACAGATACGCAGTATTTT	CASSSPPGRSTDTQYF
TRBJ2-4	TRBD1	many	TRBV30	TGTGCCTGGAGTGTACCCGGGGGACAGGGTAACATTCAGTACTTC	CAWSVPGGQGNIQYF
TRBJ1-6	-	few	TRBV18	TGTGCCAGCTCACCGGGAACCCGAGATAATTCACCCCTCCACTTT	CASSPGTRDNSPLHF
TRBJ1-2	-	many	TRBV7-2	TGTGCCAGCAGCTTAGCCAGGGCCTATGGCTACACCTTC	CASSLARAYGYTF
TRBJ1-6	-	few	TRBV7-9	TGTGCCAGCAGCTTAGTTAAACTTGGGAATTCACCCCTCCACTTT	CASSLVKLGNSPLHF
TRBJ2-2	TRBD1	-	TRBV2	TGTGCCAGCGTACCGGGACAGACGAACACCGGGGAGCTGTTTTTT	CASVPGQTNTGELFF
TRBJ1-5	-	once	TRBV18	TGTGCCAGCTCACCATTCCGGAACAGGGCTAATCGGCCCCAGCATTTT	CASSPFRNRANRPQHF
TRBJ1-1	-	few	TRBV3-1	TGTGCCAGCAGCCGAGAACTTCGGCGGGGCACTGAAGCTTTCTTT	CASSRELRRGTEAFF
TRBJ1-2	-	many	TRBV29-1	TGCAGCGTTGAAATCGGGGGGACGGGAGGCTACACCTTC	CSVEIGGTGGYTF